This TCR beta chain comes out of a study of cytomegalovirus exposure and HLA in healthy donors. Comments on this clone: Its antigen remains unidentified.

Overall study results and limits: Later analysis showed most CMV-associated TCR beta chains appearing HLA-restricted. A later analysis reported that several of the most significant clusters appeared to be linked to common viral pathogens, among them Epstein-Barr virus.

Primers for the PCR totalled 60 Vbeta and 13 Jbeta. The method was immunoSEQ multiplex PCR; TCRdb's version includes in-frame clones alone and lacks a portion of them. The repertoire consists of roughly 80,000 clones, with approximately 80% occurring once and the leading ten covering under 2%. Trimming stripped 4 bases from V and 6 bases from J, with 17 bases between. Germline V gene sequence: CDR1 SGHDT, CDR2 YYEEEE. The CDR3 loop spans 14 amino acids. This receptor was identified in a woman aged 25 to 39 in good health and CMV-seronegative. The material sequenced was PBMCs. The rearrangement joins TRBV5-6 to TRBJ2-7; maybe TRBD1 (6 bases). CDR3 sequence (DNA): TGTGCCAGCAGCGCGCTACAGGGCCGGGGCGAGCAGTACTTC. Its translation is CASSALQGRGEQYF.